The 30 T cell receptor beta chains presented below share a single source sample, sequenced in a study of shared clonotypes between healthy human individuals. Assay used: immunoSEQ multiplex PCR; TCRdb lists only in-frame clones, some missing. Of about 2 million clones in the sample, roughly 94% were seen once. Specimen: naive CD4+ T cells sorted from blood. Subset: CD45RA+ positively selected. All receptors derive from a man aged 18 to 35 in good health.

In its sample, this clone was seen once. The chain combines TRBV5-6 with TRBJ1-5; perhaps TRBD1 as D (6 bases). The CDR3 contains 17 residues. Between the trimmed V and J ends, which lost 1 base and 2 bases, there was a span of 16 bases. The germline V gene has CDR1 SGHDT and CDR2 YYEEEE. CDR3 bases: TGTGCCAGCAGCTTGAGAGGAGGGGGAGGGGGCAATCAGCCCCAGCATTTT. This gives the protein CASSLRGGGGGNQPQHF. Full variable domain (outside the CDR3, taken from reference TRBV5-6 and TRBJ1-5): DAGVTQSPTHLIKTRGQQVTLRCSPKSGHDTVSWYQQALGQGPQFIFQYYEEEERQRGNFPDRFSGHQFPNYSSELNVNALLLGDSALYLCASSLRGGGGGNQPQHFGDGTRLSIL.

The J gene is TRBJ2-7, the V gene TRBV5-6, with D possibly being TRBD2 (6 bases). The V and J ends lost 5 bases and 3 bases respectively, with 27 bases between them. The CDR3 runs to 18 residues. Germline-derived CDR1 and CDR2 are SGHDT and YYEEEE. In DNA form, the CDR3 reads TGTGCCAGCAGTCGCTTGTTCGGACTTGGGGGGATCTTCTACGAGCAGTACTTC. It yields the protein CASSRLFGLGGIFYEQYF.

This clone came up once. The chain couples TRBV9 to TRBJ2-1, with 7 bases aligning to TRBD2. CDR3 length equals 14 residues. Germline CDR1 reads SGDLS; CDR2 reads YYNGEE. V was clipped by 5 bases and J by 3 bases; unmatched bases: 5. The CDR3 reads CASREREFYNEQFF. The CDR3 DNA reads TGTGCCAGCAGAGAGCGGGAATTCTACAATGAGCAGTTCTTC.

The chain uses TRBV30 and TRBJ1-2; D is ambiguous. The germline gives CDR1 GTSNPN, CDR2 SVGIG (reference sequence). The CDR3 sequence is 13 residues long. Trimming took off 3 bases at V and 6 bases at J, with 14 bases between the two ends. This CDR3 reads CAWSSAPPNGYTF. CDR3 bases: TGTGCCTGGAGCAGCGCGCCGCCGAATGGCTACACCTTC.

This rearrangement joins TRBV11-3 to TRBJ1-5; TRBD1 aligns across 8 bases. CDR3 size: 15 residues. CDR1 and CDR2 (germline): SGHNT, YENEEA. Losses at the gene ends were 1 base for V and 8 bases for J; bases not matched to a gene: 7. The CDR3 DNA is TGTGCCAGCAGCTTAGCAGGGGGCCGAATCGAGCCCCAGCATTTT. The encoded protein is CASSLAGGRIEPQHF.

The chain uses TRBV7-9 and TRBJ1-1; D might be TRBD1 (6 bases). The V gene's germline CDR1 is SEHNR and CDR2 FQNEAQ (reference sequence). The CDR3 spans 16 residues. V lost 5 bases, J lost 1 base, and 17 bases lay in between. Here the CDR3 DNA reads TGTGCCAGCAGCCCGGGGGGCCTATGGCAGAACACTGAAGCTTTCTTT. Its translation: CASSPGGLWQNTEAFF.

The CDR3 reads CASSSWDRYNEQFF. The CDR3 region has the DNA TGTGCCAGCAGCTCGTGGGACAGATACAATGAGCAGTTCTTC. The J gene is TRBJ2-1, the V gene TRBV5-4; 7 nucleotides agree with TRBD1. The CDR3 is 14 amino acids. Germline values: CDR1 SGHNT, CDR2 YYREEE (reference sequence). J lost 4 bases, V lost 3 bases, and 4 bases had no gene match.

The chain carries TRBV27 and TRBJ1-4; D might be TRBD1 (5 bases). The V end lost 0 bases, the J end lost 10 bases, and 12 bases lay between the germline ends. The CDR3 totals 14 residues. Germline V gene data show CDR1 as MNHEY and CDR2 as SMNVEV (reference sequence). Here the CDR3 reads CASSLSLTGGKLFF. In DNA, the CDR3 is TGTGCCAGCAGTTTATCCCTCACCGGGGGAAAACTGTTTTTT. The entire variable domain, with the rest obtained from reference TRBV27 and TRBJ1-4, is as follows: EAQVTQNPRYLITVTGKKLTVTCSQNMNHEYMSWYRQDPGLGLRQIYYSMNVEVTDKGDVPEGYKVSRKEKRNFPLILESPSPNQTSLYFCASSLSLTGGKLFFGSGTQLSVL.

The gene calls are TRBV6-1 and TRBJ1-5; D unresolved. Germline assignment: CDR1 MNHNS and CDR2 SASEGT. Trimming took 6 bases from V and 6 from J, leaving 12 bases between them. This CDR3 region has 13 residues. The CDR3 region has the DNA TGTGCCAGCAGCCCCGGGGTCGGTCAGCCCCAGCATTTT. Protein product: CASSPGVGQPQHF.

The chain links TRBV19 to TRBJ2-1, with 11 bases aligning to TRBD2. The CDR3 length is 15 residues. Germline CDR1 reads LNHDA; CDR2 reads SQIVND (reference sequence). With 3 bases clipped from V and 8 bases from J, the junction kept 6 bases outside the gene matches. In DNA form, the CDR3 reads TGTGCCAGTAGTATTTTAGCGGGGGGGCCCGATGAGCAGTTCTTC. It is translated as CASSILAGGPDEQFF.

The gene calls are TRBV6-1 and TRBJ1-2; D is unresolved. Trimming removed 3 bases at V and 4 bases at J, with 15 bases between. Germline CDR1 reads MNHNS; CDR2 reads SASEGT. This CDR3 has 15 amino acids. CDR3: CASSDLSRKSYGYTF. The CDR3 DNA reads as TGTGCCAGCAGTGACCTGTCCCGGAAGTCCTATGGCTACACCTTC.

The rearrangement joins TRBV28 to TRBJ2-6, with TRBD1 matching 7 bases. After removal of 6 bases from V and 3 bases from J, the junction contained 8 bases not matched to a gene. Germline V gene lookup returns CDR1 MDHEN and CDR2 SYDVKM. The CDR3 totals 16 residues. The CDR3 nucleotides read TGTGCCAGCAGCTCGGGACAGTTCATTGGGGCCAACGTCCTGACTTTC. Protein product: CASSSGQFIGANVLTF.

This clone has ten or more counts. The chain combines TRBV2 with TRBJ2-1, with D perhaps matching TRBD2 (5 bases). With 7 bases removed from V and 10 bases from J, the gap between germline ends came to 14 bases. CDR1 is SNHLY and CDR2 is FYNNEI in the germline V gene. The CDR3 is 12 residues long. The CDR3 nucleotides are TGTGCCAGCACTCCAGCGGCGACAGAGCAGTTCTTC. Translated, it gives CASTPAATEQFF.

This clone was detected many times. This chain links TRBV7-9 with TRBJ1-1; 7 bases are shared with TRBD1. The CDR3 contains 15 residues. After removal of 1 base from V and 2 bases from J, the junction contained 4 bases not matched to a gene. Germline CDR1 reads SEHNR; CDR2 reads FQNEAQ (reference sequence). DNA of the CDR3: TGTGCCAGCAGCTTAGTGGACAGGATAAACACTGAAGCTTTCTTT. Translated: CASSLVDRINTEAFF.

The DNA of the CDR3 is TGCGCCAGCAGCCTTACAGGGCTCTCCTACGAGCAGTACTTC. Amino acid sequence: CASSLTGLSYEQYF. The chain employs TRBV4-1 and TRBJ2-7; maybe TRBD1 (6 bases). Trimming removed 4 bases from V and 0 bases from J, with 10 bases in between. CDR3 length: 14 residues. Germline CDR1 MGHRA, CDR2 YSYEKL.

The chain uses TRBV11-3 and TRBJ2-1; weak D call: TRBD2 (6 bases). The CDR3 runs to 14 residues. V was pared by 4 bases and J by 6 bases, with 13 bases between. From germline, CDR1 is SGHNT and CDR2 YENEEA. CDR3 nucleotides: TGTGCCAGCAGCTCCTCCGGGGGTTTCAATGAGCAGTTCTTC. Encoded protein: CASSSSGGFNEQFF.

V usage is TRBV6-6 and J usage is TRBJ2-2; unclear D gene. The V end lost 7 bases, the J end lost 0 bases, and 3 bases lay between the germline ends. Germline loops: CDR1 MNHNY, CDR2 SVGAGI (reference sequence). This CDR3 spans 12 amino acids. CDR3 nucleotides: TGTGCCAGCAACACGAACACCGGGGAGCTGTTTTTT. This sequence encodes CASNTNTGELFF.

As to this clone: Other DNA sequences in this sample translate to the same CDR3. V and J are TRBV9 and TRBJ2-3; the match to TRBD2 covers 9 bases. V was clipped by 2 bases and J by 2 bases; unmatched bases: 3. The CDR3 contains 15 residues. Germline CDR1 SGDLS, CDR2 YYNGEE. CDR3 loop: CASSVSSGVTDTQYF. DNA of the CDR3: TGTGCCAGCAGCGTTTCTAGCGGGGTCACAGATACGCAGTATTTT. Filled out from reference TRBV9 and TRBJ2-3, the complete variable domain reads DSGVTQTPKHLITATGQRVTLRCSPRSGDLSVYWYQQSLDQGLQFLIQYYNGEERAKGNILERFSAQQFPDLHSELNLSSLELGDSALYFCASSVSSGVTDTQYFGPGTRLTVL.

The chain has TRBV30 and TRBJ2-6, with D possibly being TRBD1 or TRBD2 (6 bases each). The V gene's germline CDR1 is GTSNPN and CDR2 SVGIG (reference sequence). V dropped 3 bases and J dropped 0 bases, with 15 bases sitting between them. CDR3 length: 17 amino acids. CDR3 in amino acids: CAWSKGGLSSGANVLTF. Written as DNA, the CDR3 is TGTGCCTGGAGCAAGGGGGGCCTAAGCTCTGGGGCCAACGTCCTGACTTTC. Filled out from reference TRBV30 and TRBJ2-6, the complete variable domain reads SQTIHQWPATLVQPVGSPLSLECTVEGTSNPNLYWYRQAAGRGLQLLFYSVGIGQISSEVPQNLSASRPQDRQFILSSKKLLLSDSGFYLCAWSKGGLSSGANVLTFGAGSRLTVL.

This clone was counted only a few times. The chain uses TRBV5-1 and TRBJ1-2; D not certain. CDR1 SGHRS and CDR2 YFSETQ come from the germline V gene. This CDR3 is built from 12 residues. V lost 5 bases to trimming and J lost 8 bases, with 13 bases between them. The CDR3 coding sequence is TGCGCCAGCAGGTCTGATCTGGGCGGCTACACCTTC. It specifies CASRSDLGGYTF.

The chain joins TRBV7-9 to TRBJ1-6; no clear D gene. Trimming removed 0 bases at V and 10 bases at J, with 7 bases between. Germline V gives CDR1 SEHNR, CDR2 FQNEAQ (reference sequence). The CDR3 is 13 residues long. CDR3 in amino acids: CASSLAAGSPLHF. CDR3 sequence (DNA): TGTGCCAGCAGCTTAGCCGCGGGGTCACCCCTCCACTTT.

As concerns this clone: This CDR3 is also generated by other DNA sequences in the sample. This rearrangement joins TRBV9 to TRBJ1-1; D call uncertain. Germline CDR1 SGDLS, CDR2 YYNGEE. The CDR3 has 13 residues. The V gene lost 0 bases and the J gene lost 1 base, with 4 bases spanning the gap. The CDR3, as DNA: TGTGCCAGCAGCGTAGACCGGAACACTGAAGCTTTCTTT. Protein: CASSVDRNTEAFF. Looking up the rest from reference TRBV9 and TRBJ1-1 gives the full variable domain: DSGVTQTPKHLITATGQRVTLRCSPRSGDLSVYWYQQSLDQGLQFLIQYYNGEERAKGNILERFSAQQFPDLHSELNLSSLELGDSALYFCASSVDRNTEAFFGQGTRLTVV.

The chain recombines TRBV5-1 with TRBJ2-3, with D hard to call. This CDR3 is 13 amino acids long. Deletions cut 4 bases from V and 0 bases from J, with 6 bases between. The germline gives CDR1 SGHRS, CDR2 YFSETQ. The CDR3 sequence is CASSPLSTDTQYF. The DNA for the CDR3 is TGCGCCAGCAGCCCATTAAGCACAGATACGCAGTATTTT.

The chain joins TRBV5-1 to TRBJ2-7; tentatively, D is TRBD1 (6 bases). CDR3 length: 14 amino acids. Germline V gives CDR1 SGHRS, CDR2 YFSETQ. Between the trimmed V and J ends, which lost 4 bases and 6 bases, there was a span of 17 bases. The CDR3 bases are TGCGCCAGCAGCGCCCAAGTGGGGGCCCTCGAGCAGTACTTC. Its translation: CASSAQVGALEQYF. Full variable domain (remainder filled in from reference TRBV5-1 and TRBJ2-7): KAGVTQTPRYLIKTRGQQVTLSCSPISGHRSVSWYQQTPGQGLQFLFEYFSETQRNKGNFPGRFSGRQFSNSRSEMNVSTLELGDSALYLCASSAQVGALEQYFGPGTRLTVT.

For the CDR3, the DNA is TGTGCCAGCAGTTGGGACAGCCATGGCTACACCTTC. Its translation: CASSWDSHGYTF. The chain recombines TRBV25-1 with TRBJ1-2; 7 bases are a match to TRBD1. Germline V gene lookup returns CDR1 MGHDK and CDR2 SYGVNS. The CDR3 totals 12 residues. The ends lost 5 bases at V and 6 bases at J; junction bases unmatched: 3.

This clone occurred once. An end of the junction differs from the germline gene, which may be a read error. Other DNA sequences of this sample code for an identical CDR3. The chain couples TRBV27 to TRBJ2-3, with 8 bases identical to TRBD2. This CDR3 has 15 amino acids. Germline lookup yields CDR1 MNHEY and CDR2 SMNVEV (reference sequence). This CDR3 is CASSRTSGKTDTQYF. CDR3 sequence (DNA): TGTGCCAGCAGCCGAACTAGCGGAAAGACAGATACGCAGTACTTT.

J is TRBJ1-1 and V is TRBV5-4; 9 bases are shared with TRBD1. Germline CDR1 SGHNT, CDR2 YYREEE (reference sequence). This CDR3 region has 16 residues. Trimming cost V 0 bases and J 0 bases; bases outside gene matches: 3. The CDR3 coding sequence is TGTGCCAGCAGCTTGGGACAGGGGGTCGTGAACACTGAAGCTTTCTTT. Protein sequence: CASSLGQGVVNTEAFF.

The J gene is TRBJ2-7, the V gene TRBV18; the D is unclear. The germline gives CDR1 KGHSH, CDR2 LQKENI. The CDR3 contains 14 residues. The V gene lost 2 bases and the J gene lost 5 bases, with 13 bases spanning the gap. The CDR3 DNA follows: TGTGCCAGCTCACCAGTCGTGCAAAACCACGAGCAGTACTTC. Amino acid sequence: CASSPVVQNHEQYF.

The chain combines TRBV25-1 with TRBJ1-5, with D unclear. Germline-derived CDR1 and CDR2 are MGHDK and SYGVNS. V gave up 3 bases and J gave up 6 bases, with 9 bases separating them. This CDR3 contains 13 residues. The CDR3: CASSDPSGQPQHF. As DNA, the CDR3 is TGTGCCAGCAGTGACCCCTCGGGTCAGCCCCAGCATTTT.

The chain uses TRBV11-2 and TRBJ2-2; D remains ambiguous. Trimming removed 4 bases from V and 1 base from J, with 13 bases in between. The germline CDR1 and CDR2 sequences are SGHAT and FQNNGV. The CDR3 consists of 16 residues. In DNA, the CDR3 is TGTGCCAGCAGCTCGAGGACGGTCCTGAACACCGGGGAGCTGTTTTTT. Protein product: CASSSRTVLNTGELFF. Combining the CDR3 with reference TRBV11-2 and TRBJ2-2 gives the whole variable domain EAGVAQSPRYKIIEKRQSVAFWCNPISGHATLYWYQQILGQGPKLLIQFQNNGVVDDSQLPKDRFSAERLKGVDSTLKIQPAKLEDSAVYLCASSSRTVLNTGELFFGEGSRLTVL.